A single sample gave rise to the 27 T cell receptor beta chains below, sequenced in a study of long-term antiretroviral therapy in people with HIV. With survey level as its setting, the immunoSEQ assay was v3.0. Profiling relied on immunoSEQ multiplex PCR, and the TCRdb table lists in-frame clones only, not all of them. Of 17,000 or so clones in the sample, more than 65% were seen once. Sequenced material: unsorted PBMCs, taken 1.2 years before starting antiretroviral therapy. These receptors all come from a man aged 25-45 years with HIV.

The chain has TRBV28 and TRBJ1-2, with D maybe TRBD1 (5 bases). In germline, CDR1 is MDHEN, CDR2 SYDVKM. This CDR3 spans 12 amino acids. V was pared by 10 bases and J by 1 base, with 10 bases between. In nucleotides, the CDR3 is TGTGCCACTAGACAGTTTAACTATGGCTACACCTTC. Translating gives CATRQFNYGYTF.

This rearrangement joins TRBV18 to TRBJ2-7; 7 nucleotides agree with TRBD1. CDR3 length: 15 residues. The germline V gene has CDR1 KGHSH and CDR2 LQKENI. The ends lost 3 bases at V and 2 bases at J; junction bases unmatched: 7. The CDR3 region is CASSPIRDRTYEQYF. For the CDR3, the DNA is TGTGCCAGCTCACCCATTCGGGACAGAACCTACGAGCAGTACTTC.

The rearrangement joins TRBV7-9 to TRBJ2-7; 7 bases are a match to TRBD1. Per the germline V gene, CDR1 is SEHNR and CDR2 is FQNEAQ (reference sequence). CDR3 length equals 15 residues. V shed 3 bases and J 0 bases; nucleotides not matched to a gene: 5. CDR3 coding DNA: TGTGCCAGCAGCTTCCACAGGGGCTTCTCCTACGAGCAGTACTTC. It yields the protein CASSFHRGFSYEQYF.

The CDR3 region has the DNA TGTGCCAGCAGCTTAGTGGCTCACAGGGCGCCCTACGAGCAGTACTTC. Residues: CASSLVAHRAPYEQYF. The rearrangement links TRBV11-2 to TRBJ2-7; the D gene is possibly TRBD1 (6 bases). Germline V gives CDR1 SGHAT, CDR2 FQNNGV. Trimming took off 1 base at V and 2 bases at J, with 15 bases between the two ends. The CDR3 has 16 amino acids.

The chain couples TRBV15 to TRBJ2-4; D may be TRBD2 (5 bases). V shed 0 bases and J shed 9 bases, with 9 bases lying between them. Germline V gene sequence: CDR1 LNHNV, CDR2 YYDKDF (reference sequence). This CDR3 is 13 amino acids long. This CDR3 is CATSRDEEVIQYF. In DNA, the CDR3 is TGTGCCACCAGCAGAGATGAGGAGGTCATTCAGTACTTC.

This chain uses TRBV10-3 with TRBJ2-1, with 9 bases aligning to TRBD2. Trimming took 8 bases from V and 8 from J; bases not matched to a gene: 10. This CDR3 is 14 amino acids long. Germline V gene sequence: CDR1 ENHRY, CDR2 SYGVKD. In DNA, the CDR3 is TGTGCCATCCTTGCCGCTAGCGGGACGCATGAGCAGTTCTTC. Its translation is CAILAASGTHEQFF.

This clone appeared a single time. The chain has TRBV23-1 and TRBJ1-5; 9 bases line up with TRBD1. TRBV23-1 carries the ORF label, with uncertain function. The CDR3 is 16 amino acids. V shed 1 base and J 4 bases; nucleotides not matched to a gene: 5. The CDR3 reads CASSQLGTGINQPQHF. DNA for the CDR3: TGCGCCAGCAGTCAATTGGGGACAGGGATAAATCAGCCCCAGCATTTT.

The chain uses TRBV5-1 and TRBJ2-2; 7 positions match TRBD1. From germline, CDR1 is SGHRS and CDR2 YFSETQ. Losses at the gene ends were 3 bases for V and 7 bases for J; bases not matched to a gene: 15. The CDR3 is 17 residues long. The chain's CDR3 is CASSWLLGEGAGGELFF. The CDR3 bases are TGCGCCAGCAGCTGGTTGCTGGGAGAGGGGGCTGGCGGGGAGCTGTTTTTT.

The J gene is TRBJ1-1, the V gene TRBV9, with 9 bases that match TRBD1. The CDR3 runs 15 residues. In germline, CDR1 is SGDLS, CDR2 YYNGEE. Trimming removed 1 base from V and 1 base from J; junction bases left unmatched: 2. The CDR3 DNA is TGTGCCAGCAGCGTAACGGGACAGGGGAACACTGAAGCTTTCTTT. Encoded protein: CASSVTGQGNTEAFF.

The CDR3 sequence: CASSVTITDTQYF. DNA for the CDR3: TGTGCCAGCAGCGTAACAATCACAGATACGCAGTATTTT. The V gene is TRBV7-9, the J gene TRBJ2-3; D gene ambiguous. The V gene lost 5 bases and the J gene lost 2 bases, with 8 bases spanning the gap. This CDR3 region has 13 residues. Looked up from germline, CDR1 is SEHNR and CDR2 is FQNEAQ (reference sequence).

This rearrangement joins TRBV5-4 to TRBJ2-2, with TRBD1 matching over 8 bases. V was pared by 4 bases and J by 6 bases, with 11 bases of the junction left unmatched. The CDR3 runs to 16 residues. Germline CDR1 is SGHNT and CDR2 is YYREEE (reference sequence). The chain's CDR3 is CASSRQTGASSGELFF. Here the CDR3 DNA reads TGTGCCAGCAGCCGGCAGACAGGGGCCAGTTCCGGGGAGCTGTTTTTT.

This sequence joins TRBV11-2 and TRBJ2-2; D is possibly TRBD1 (6 bases). CDR1 and CDR2 (germline): SGHAT, FQNNGV. V lost 6 bases and J lost 6, with 23 bases in between. The CDR3 runs to 17 residues. The CDR3 is CASRGSGWDTLSGELFF. The CDR3 DNA reads TGTGCCAGCAGGGGAAGTGGGTGGGACACATTGTCCGGGGAGCTGTTTTTT.

CDR3 DNA sequence: TGTGCCAGCAGCTCCCAGGGGCCGAATGGAGAGACCCAGTACTTC. Protein: CASSSQGPNGETQYF. The chain employs TRBV5-5 and TRBJ2-5, with a possible D match to TRBD1 (6 bases). The germline gives CDR1 SGHKS, CDR2 YYEKEE (reference sequence). V lost 3 bases, J lost 4 bases, and 16 bases lay in between. The CDR3 sequence is 15 residues long.

This clone turned up a few times. V usage is TRBV9 and J usage is TRBJ2-7; 9 bases map to TRBD2. Unmatched junction bases numbered 15, after V lost 4 bases and J lost 7 bases. The CDR3 has 16 residues. Germline values: CDR1 SGDLS, CDR2 YYNGEE. This chain's CDR3 is CASSSRTSVPEGEQYF. CDR3 coding DNA: TGTGCCAGCAGCTCCCGGACTAGCGTGCCCGAGGGGGAGCAGTACTTC.

The J gene is TRBJ1-5, the V gene TRBV28; D is undetermined. Germline V lookup: CDR1 MDHEN, CDR2 SYDVKM. Trimming took off 6 bases at V and 9 bases at J, with 6 bases between the two ends. CDR3 length: 10 amino acids. CDR3 bases: TGTGCCAGCAGGATGGTGCCCCAGCATTTT. This encodes CASRMVPQHF.

DNA of the CDR3: TGTGCCAGCAGCCTCCTACAGGGACAGGGATCAGATACGCAGTATTTT. Its translation is CASSLLQGQGSDTQYF. This chain connects TRBV7-6 to TRBJ2-3, with 9 bases lining up with TRBD1. V trimming: 5 bases; J trimming: 4 bases; junction bases outside the gene matches: 10. The CDR3 runs to 16 residues. CDR1 and CDR2 (germline): SGHVS, FNYEAQ.

A single count supports this clone. This chain links TRBV4-3 with TRBJ2-7, with 7 bases aligning to TRBD2. Unmatched junction bases numbered 7, after V lost 1 base and J lost 4 bases. Germline loops: CDR1 LGHNA, CDR2 YSLEER. The CDR3 has 15 residues. CDR3 region: CASSQVWGGPYEQYF. The CDR3 bases are TGCGCCAGCAGCCAAGTGTGGGGAGGGCCTTACGAGCAGTACTTC.

This sequence joins TRBV7-9 and TRBJ1-1; unclear D gene. This CDR3 is built from 15 residues. Germline V gene sequence: CDR1 SEHNR, CDR2 FQNEAQ (reference sequence). V was cut by 6 bases and J by 0 bases, with 14 bases left in between. The CDR3 region has the DNA TGTGCCAGCAGTCCGAGGGCAGCGATGAACACTGAAGCTTTCTTT. Protein: CASSPRAAMNTEAFF. The full variable domain, in which reference TRBV7-9 and TRBJ1-1 provide the parts outside the CDR3, is DTGVSQNPRHKITKRGQNVTFRCDPISEHNRLYWYRQTLGQGPEFLTYFQNEAQLEKSRLLSDRFSAERPKGSFSTLEIQRTEQGDSAMYLCASSPRAAMNTEAFFGQGTRLTVV.

V is TRBV7-9 and J is TRBJ1-4; TRBD1 might be the D (6 bases). The ends were cut back, 5 bases at V and 3 bases at J, with 19 bases in the middle. The CDR3 loop spans 17 amino acids. The germline V gene encodes CDR1 SEHNR and CDR2 FQNEAQ (reference sequence). This CDR3 is CASSPGRGAKSNEKLFF. The CDR3, as DNA: TGTGCCAGCAGCCCTGGTCGGGGGGCGAAGTCTAATGAAAAACTGTTTTTT.

The CDR3 nucleotides read TGTGCCATCAGTGAGACAGCTGGAAACACCATATATTTT. Amino acid sequence: CAISETAGNTIYF. V gene TRBV10-3 combines with J gene TRBJ1-3; D gene ambiguous. The CDR3 covers 13 residues. The germline gives CDR1 ENHRY, CDR2 SYGVKD. V lost 2 bases and J 2 bases, leaving 4 bases between the germline ends.

The chain carries TRBV30 and TRBJ2-2; D gene uncertain. Germline V CDR1 and CDR2: GTSNPN, SVGIG (reference sequence). This CDR3 is 14 amino acids long. In nucleotides, the CDR3 is TGTGCGGAAGAGGAGACAACGAACACCGGGGAGCTGTTTTTT. Protein product: CAEEETTNTGELFF.

Only one count was recorded for this clone. The chain combines TRBV10-3 with TRBJ2-1; D remains unclear. The CDR3 is 14 residues long. Germline values: CDR1 ENHRY, CDR2 SYGVKD. V shed 8 bases and J shed 0 bases, with 11 bases lying between them. CDR3 nucleotide sequence: TGTGCCATCCGCGGCGAGAGCTCCTACAATGAGCAGTTCTTC. Translated: CAIRGESSYNEQFF.

This chain connects TRBV28 to TRBJ1-1, with a tentative D call TRBD1 (5 bases). Trimming removed 8 bases from V and 3 bases from J, with 19 bases in between. CDR3 length: 15 amino acids. Germline V gene data show CDR1 as MDHEN and CDR2 as SYDVKM. CDR3 amino acids: CASDSRRGSYTEAFF. The CDR3 nucleotides are TGTGCCAGCGACTCGAGGCGGGGGTCGTACACTGAAGCTTTCTTT.

The chain joins TRBV5-6 to TRBJ1-2, with D hard to call. V lost 4 bases and J lost 8, with 12 bases in between. Germline CDR1 is SGHDT and CDR2 is YYEEEE. The CDR3 sequence is 12 residues long. The CDR3 DNA sequence: TGTGCCAGCAGCCCAGGTCGGGTCGGCTACACCTTC. This encodes CASSPGRVGYTF.

V usage is TRBV5-8 and J usage is TRBJ2-2; D gene uncertain. The V gene lost 1 base and the J gene lost 7 bases, with 5 bases spanning the gap. The germline V gene encodes CDR1 SGHTS and CDR2 YDEGEE. This CDR3 is 12 amino acids long. For the CDR3, the DNA is TGTGCCAGCAGCTTGAGGGTCGGGGAGCTGTTTTTT. Encoded protein: CASSLRVGELFF.

The chain employs TRBV14 and TRBJ1-1; D remains ambiguous. The V end lost 3 bases, the J end lost 6 bases, and 11 bases lay between the germline ends. Germline loops: CDR1 SGHDN, CDR2 FVKESK. There are 13 residues in the CDR3. The CDR3 coding sequence is TGTGCCAGCAGCCACCTCAACGTGCCTGAAGCTTTCTTT. Protein sequence: CASSHLNVPEAFF. The complete variable domain, with remaining parts taken from reference TRBV14 and TRBJ1-1, reads EAGVTQFPSHSVIEKGQTVTLRCDPISGHDNLYWYRRVMGKEIKFLLHFVKESKQDESGMPNNRFLAERTGGTYSTLKVQPAELEDSGVYFCASSHLNVPEAFFGQGTRLTVV.

A single count supports this clone. The CDR3 loop is CASSSLAKSTDTQYF. CDR3 DNA sequence: TGCGCCAGCAGCTCTCTAGCGAAGAGCACAGATACGCAGTATTTT. The genes are TRBV5-1 and TRBJ2-3, with D possibly being TRBD2 (6 bases). Trimming shortened V by 3 bases and J by 0 bases, and 11 bases separated the two germline ends. Looked up from germline, CDR1 is SGHRS and CDR2 is YFSETQ. This CDR3 spans 15 amino acids.